This T cell receptor beta chain was found in a study of blood T cell repertoires in COVID-19. Study as a whole: Collection of acute and convalescent COVID-19 samples took place in the United States, Italy and Spain. The cDNA or gDNA used as material had been derived from T cells, B-cell-depleted T cells, or PBMCs.

Germline V gives CDR1 SGHAT, CDR2 FQNNGV. The CDR3 spans 17 residues. With V trimmed by 11 bases and J by 2 bases, 18 bases remained unmatched. In the source study's methods: It was from reference gene primer amplification that nucleated cell counts were estimated. Generated by immunoSEQ multiplex PCR, the TCRdb table keeps only in-frame clones and is missing some. That table furnishes V, J and clone size, whereas the DNA furnished D and trimming. There are some 260,000 clones in the sample; 70% to 85% occur only once, and roughly 4% lies in the top ten. Source material: peripheral blood. The V gene is TRBV11-2, the J gene TRBJ2-3; 8 bases agree with TRBD2. This clonotype was sampled from a woman in her thirties or forties with active or convalescent COVID-19. The CDR3 sequence is CARRDRGRGVITDTQYF. The DNA for the CDR3 is TGTGCCCGCCGCGACCGGGGGCGGGGGGTTATCACAGATACGCAGTATTTT.